This is a list of T cell receptor beta chains from one sample in a study of T cell changes during pregnancy in multiple sclerosis. Sequenced by immunoSEQ multiplex PCR; TCRdb stores in-frame clones only, minus some. The sample holds tens of thousands of clones, just over 90% seen once. This material consisted of CD4+ T cells from peripheral blood mononuclear cells, taken in the second trimester of pregnancy. The receptors shown here come from a female donor with multiple sclerosis, enrolled in a pregnancy study. The CDR3 runs from the conserved cysteine through the conserved F or W. A D gene is named only where the DNA matches it firmly. Size values are once, few and many counts, or a class for expanded clones, and some rows have none.

TRBD2,-,TRBJ2-7,TRBV27,TGTGCCAGCAGTTCCTTAAGACTAGCGGGGCAAGGGGAAGAGCAGTACTTC,CASSSLRLAGQGEEQYF
-,-,TRBJ2-1,TRBV19,TGTGCCAGTAGTTCTAGGGGCGTCGGGTCCTACAATGAGCAGTTCTTC,CASSSRGVGSYNEQFF
-,-,TRBJ2-3,TRBV9,TGTGCCAGCAGCCCCGGTCTACTAGCTAACACAGATACGCAGTATTTT,CASSPGLLANTDTQYF
TRBD1,-,TRBJ2-7,TRBV19,TGTGCCAGTAGTCGGACAGGAGAGGGGTATTACGAGCAGTACTTC,CASSRTGEGYYEQYF
TRBD1,few,TRBJ2-7,TRBV11-2,TGTGCCAGCAGCTCGTGGGACAGCTCCTACGAGCAGTACTTC,CASSSWDSSYEQYF
-,-,TRBJ2-7,TRBV5-6,TGTGCCAGCAGCTTGGGAAGCCTACCTACGAAACAGTACTTC,CASSLGSLPTKQYF
TRBD2,-,TRBJ2-5,TRBV5-4,TGTGCCAGCAGCTTGACTAGCGGGAGGAAAGAGACCCAGTACTTC,CASSLTSGRKETQYF
TRBD1,-,TRBJ1-5,TRBV30,TGTGCCTGGGGCGTGGGACAGCGCAATCAGCCCCAGCATTTT,CAWGVGQRNQPQHF
-,-,TRBJ1-4,TRBV15,TGTGCCACCAGCACAGGGTATGATGAAAAACTGTTTTTT,CATSTGYDEKLFF
TRBD1,-,TRBJ1-1,TRBV19,TGTGCCAGTAGTAACAGACAGGGGTTGGGGAGCACTGAAGCTTTCTTT,CASSNRQGLGSTEAFF
TRBD1,-,TRBJ2-7,TRBV2,TGTGCCAGCAGAAACCAATTGACAGGGGGAGGCGAGCAGTACTTC,CASRNQLTGGGEQYF
TRBD1,-,TRBJ2-3,TRBV5-4,TGTGCCAGCAGCTTGAAGGACAGGGGCTTACCAAGGATGCAGTATTTT,CASSLKDRGLPRMQYF
TRBD1,-,TRBJ2-3,TRBV5-8,TGTGCCAGCAGCAGATGGACAGGGGGCACAGATACGCAGTATTTT,CASSRWTGGTDTQYF
-,-,TRBJ2-1,TRBV4-2,TGTGCCAGCAGCCAACCGGGCTACAATGAGCAGTTCTTC,CASSQPGYNEQFF
-,-,TRBJ1-2,TRBV19,TGTGCCAGTAGTATCGGGGTGGCCGGGGGCTACACCTTC,CASSIGVAGGYTF
TRBD2,-,TRBJ2-3,TRBV19,TGTGCCAGTAGCAGGGTGGCTAGCGGGAGTTCTGTGGATACGCAGTATTTT,CASSRVASGSSVDTQYF
-,-,TRBJ1-2,TRBV21-1,TGTGCCAGCAGCAAAAACCGGAGTTTAAAAACGGAGAATGGCTACACCTTC,CASSKNRSLKTENGYTF
TRBD1,-,TRBJ2-1,TRBV9,TGTGCCAGCAGCCGGGGACAGGGTGGGAATGAGCAGTTCTTC,CASSRGQGGNEQFF
TRBD1,-,TRBJ1-5,TRBV9,TGTGCCAGCAGCGTAGGGACAGGGCGCAATCAGCCCCAGCATTTT,CASSVGTGRNQPQHF
TRBD2,-,TRBJ2-1,TRBV19,TGTGCCAGTAGTAAACCTTCTAGCGGGGTTGGGAATGAGCAGTTCTTC,CASSKPSSGVGNEQFF
-,-,TRBJ1-1,TRBV27,TGTGCCAGCAGGACCACTAGAATCGGACAGAGGGATCGGATGAACACTGAAGCTTTCTTT,CASRTTRIGQRDRMNTEAFF
-,-,TRBJ2-2,TRBV30,TGTGCCTGGAGCGAACTGAACACCGGGGAGCTGTTTTTT,CAWSELNTGELFF
TRBD1,-,TRBJ2-5,TRBV18,TGTGCCAGCTCACAAGCGACAGGGTCCCAAGAGACCCAGTACTTC,CASSQATGSQETQYF